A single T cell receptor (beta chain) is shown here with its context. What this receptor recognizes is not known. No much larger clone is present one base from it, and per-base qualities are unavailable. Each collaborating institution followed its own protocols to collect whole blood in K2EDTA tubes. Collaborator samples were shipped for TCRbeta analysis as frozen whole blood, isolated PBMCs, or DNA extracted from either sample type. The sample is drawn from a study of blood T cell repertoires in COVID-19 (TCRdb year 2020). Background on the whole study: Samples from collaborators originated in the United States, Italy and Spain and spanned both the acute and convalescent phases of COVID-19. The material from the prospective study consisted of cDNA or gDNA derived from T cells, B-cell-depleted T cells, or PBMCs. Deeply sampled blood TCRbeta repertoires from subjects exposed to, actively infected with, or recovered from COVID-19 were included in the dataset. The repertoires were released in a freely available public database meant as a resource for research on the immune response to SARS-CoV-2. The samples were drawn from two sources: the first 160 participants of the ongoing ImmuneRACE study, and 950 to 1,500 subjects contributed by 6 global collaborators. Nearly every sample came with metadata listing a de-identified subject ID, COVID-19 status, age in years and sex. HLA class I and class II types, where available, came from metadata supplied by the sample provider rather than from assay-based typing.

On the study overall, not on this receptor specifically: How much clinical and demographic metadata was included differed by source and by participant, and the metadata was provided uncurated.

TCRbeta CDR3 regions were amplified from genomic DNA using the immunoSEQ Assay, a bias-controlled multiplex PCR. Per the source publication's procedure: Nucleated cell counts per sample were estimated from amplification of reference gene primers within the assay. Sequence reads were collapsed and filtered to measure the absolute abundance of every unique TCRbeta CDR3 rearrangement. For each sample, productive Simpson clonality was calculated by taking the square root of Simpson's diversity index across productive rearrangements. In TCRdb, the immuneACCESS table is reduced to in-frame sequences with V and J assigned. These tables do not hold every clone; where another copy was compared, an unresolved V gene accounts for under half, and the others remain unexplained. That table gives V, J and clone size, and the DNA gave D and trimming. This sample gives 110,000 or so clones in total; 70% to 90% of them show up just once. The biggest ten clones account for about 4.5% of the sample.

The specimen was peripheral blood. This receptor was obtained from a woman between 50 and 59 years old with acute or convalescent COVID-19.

The nucleotide sequence reads as follows: TGTGCCAGCAGCGTAATCGGACAGGGGTCCGGGAGGTCCTACGAGCAGTACTTC. The resulting protein is CASSVIGQGSGRSYEQYF. In this chain, TRBV5-6 is recombined with TRBJ2-7; 9 nucleotides in the junction match TRBD1. The CDR3 numbers 18 residues from cysteine through phenylalanine. Only the CDR3 region is kept as DNA, spanning 54 bases read in frame from base 1. CDR1 SGHDT and CDR2 YYEEEE were looked up in the germline V gene. The V end gives up 4 bases and the J end 1 base, leaving 15 bases in the junction not matched to a gene. The full variable domain, with segments outside the CDR3 supplied by the reference TRBV5-6 and TRBJ2-7 proteins, appears as DAGVTQSPTHLIKTRGQQVTLRCSPKSGHDTVSWYQQALGQGPQFIFQYYEEEERQRGNFPDRFSGHQFPNYSSELNVNALLLGDSALYLCASSVIGQGSGRSYEQYFGPGTRLTVT.